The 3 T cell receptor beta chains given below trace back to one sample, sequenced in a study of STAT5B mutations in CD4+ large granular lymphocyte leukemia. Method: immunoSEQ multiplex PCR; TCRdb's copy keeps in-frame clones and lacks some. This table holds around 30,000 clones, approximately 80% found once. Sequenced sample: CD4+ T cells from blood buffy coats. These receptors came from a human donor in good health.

CDR3 bases: TGTGCCAGCTCCGTGACACGAAACACCGGGGAGCTGTTTTTT. Translated: CASSVTRNTGELFF. The J gene is TRBJ2-2, the V gene TRBV7-7; no definite D call. The CDR3 totals 14 residues. Per the germline V gene, CDR1 is SSHAT and CDR2 is FNYEAQ (reference sequence). V was trimmed by 8 bases and J by 2 bases, leaving 12 bases between them.

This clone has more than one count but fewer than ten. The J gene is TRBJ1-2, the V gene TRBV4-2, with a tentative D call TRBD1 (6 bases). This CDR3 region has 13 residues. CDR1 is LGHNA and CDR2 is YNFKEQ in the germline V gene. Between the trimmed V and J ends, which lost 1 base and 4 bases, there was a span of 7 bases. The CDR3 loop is CASSQGGAYGYTF. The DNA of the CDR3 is TGTGCCAGCAGCCAAGGGGGGGCCTATGGCTACACCTTC.

The chain's CDR3 is CASSWAGAGGSQYF. The CDR3 DNA sequence: TGTGCCAGCAGTTGGGCCGGGGCAGGGGGCTCCCAGTACTTC. V usage is TRBV7-2 and J usage is TRBJ2-7, with 8 positions matching TRBD1. The junction had 14 bases not matched to a gene; V was cut back by 6 bases and J by 10 bases. The CDR3 is 14 amino acids. The germline gives CDR1 SGHTA, CDR2 FQGNSA.